This T cell receptor beta chain was sequenced during a study of T cells in Graves' hyperthyroidism and ophthalmopathy. It was RNA transcripts that yielded the amplified TCR beta CDR3 regions. RT-PCR in the first round (using the HTBI primer set) targeted the TCR CDR3. TCRdb passed the multiplex PCR reads through MiXCR, listing each CDR3 protein once. Among a few hundred thousand distinct CDR3 sequences listed, about a sixth were seen once. CDR1 and CDR2 from the germline V gene are LGHDT and YNNKEL (reference sequence). Deletions cut 3 bases from V and 0 bases from J, with 17 bases between. The CDR3 sequence is 18 residues long.

The chain recombines TRBV3-1 with TRBJ1-4; D unresolved. The TCR was taken from a woman in her forties or fifties with Graves' hyperthyroidism. Sequencing used blood. The CDR3 region is CASSHRVRSSTTNEKLFF. In DNA, the CDR3 is TGTGCCAGCAGCCATCGTGTCAGGAGTTCAACAACTAATGAAAAACTGTTTTTT. Full variable domain (rest looked up from reference TRBV3-1 and TRBJ1-4): DTAVSQTPKYLVTQMGNDKSIKCEQNLGHDTMYWYKQDSKKFLKIMFSYNNKELIINETVPNRFSPKSPDKAHLNLHINSLELGDSAVYFCASSHRVRSSTTNEKLFFGSGTQLSVL.